This T cell receptor beta chain was sequenced in a study of blood T cell repertoires in COVID-19. CDR3 length equals 17 residues. Assay: immunoSEQ multiplex PCR; the TCRdb copy retains only in-frame clones and omits some. This table has 200,000 to 250,000 clones, 85% to 90% appearing once. This sequence joins TRBV12-2 and TRBJ2-3; the D call of TRBD2 is as the table states it, not checked on the DNA. TRBV12-2 is marked as a pseudogene. Sequences were obtained from peripheral blood. This receptor was identified in a woman in her fifties or sixties with acute or convalescent COVID-19. The CDR3 loop is CASRPGLAGGVPSSQYF. Written as DNA, the CDR3 is TGTGCAAGTCGCCCCGGACTAGCGGGAGGGGTCCCATCTTCGCAGTATTTT.